Here is one TCR beta chain with its context. This specimen comes from a study of beta chain features in type 1 diabetes. CDR1 and CDR2 (germline): SGHRS, YFSETQ. V dropped 3 bases and J dropped 5 bases, with 11 bases sitting between them. CDR3 length: 13 amino acids. Expressed TCRB transcripts were sequenced after all isolated RNA was converted to cDNA. The method was immunoSEQ multiplex PCR; TCRdb's version includes in-frame clones alone and lacks a portion of them. The sample gives more than 120,000 clones, around 9.3% of which show up once; 1.3% is in the top ten. Sequenced input: naive CD4+ T cells from blood. This TCR was sampled from a man younger than 30 in good health. J is TRBJ2-5 and V is TRBV5-1, with a possible D match to TRBD1 (7 bases). The CDR3 is CASSSSGGETQYF. DNA of the CDR3: TGCGCCAGCAGCTCCTCAGGGGGGGAGACCCAGTACTTC. Full variable domain (rest looked up from reference TRBV5-1 and TRBJ2-5): KAGVTQTPRYLIKTRGQQVTLSCSPISGHRSVSWYQQTPGQGLQFLFEYFSETQRNKGNFPGRFSGRQFSNSRSEMNVSTLELGDSALYLCASSSSGGETQYFGPGTRLLVL.